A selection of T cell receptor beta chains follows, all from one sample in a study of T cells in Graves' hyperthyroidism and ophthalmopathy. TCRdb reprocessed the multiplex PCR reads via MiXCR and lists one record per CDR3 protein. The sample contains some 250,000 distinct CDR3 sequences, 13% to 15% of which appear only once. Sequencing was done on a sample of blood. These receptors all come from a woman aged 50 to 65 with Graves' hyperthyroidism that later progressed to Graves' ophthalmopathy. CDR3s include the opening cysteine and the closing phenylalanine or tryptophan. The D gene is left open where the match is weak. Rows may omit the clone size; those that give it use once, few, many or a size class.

CDR3aa: CASSWGGGGDEQYF
CDR3nt: TGTGCCAGCAGCTGGGGGGGGGGAGGGGACGAGCAGTACTTC
j_gene: TRBJ2-7
d_gene: TRBD2
v_gene: TRBV2
abundance: -

CDR3aa: CASTNYSGANVLTF
CDR3nt: TGTGCCAGCACCAACTACTCTGGGGCCAACGTCCTGACTTTC
j_gene: TRBJ2-6
d_gene: -
v_gene: TRBV7-2
abundance: many

CDR3aa: CASSVSLNTEAFF
CDR3nt: TGTGCCAGTAGTGTCTCCTTGAACACTGAAGCTTTCTTT
j_gene: TRBJ1-1
d_gene: -
v_gene: TRBV19
abundance: few

CDR3aa: CASSDRTRNQPQHF
CDR3nt: TGTGCCAGCTCGGACAGGACCCGCAATCAGCCCCAGCATTTT
j_gene: TRBJ1-5
d_gene: TRBD1
v_gene: TRBV19
abundance: few

CDR3aa: CSTHRGNTGELFF
CDR3nt: TGCAGCACCCATCGCGGAAACACCGGGGAGCTGTTTTTT
j_gene: TRBJ2-2
d_gene: -
v_gene: TRBV29-1
abundance: -

CDR3aa: CASSFPGGEQYF
CDR3nt: TGTGCCAGCAGCTTTCCGGGGGGCGAGCAGTACTTC
j_gene: TRBJ2-7
d_gene: TRBD2
v_gene: TRBV5-5
abundance: few

CDR3aa: CSAPEGGSRNTQYF
CDR3nt: TGCAGTGCTCCCGAAGGAGGGTCACGTAATACGCAGTATTTT
j_gene: TRBJ2-3
d_gene: -
v_gene: TRBV20-1
abundance: -

CDR3aa: CSGAVAGVSYNEQFF
CDR3nt: TGCAGTGGTGCCGTAGCGGGAGTCTCCTACAATGAGCAGTTCTTC
j_gene: TRBJ2-1
d_gene: TRBD2
v_gene: TRBV20-1
abundance: many

CDR3aa: CASSQPGAYEQYF
CDR3nt: TGTGCCAGCAGCCAACCGGGGGCCTACGAGCAGTACTTC
j_gene: TRBJ2-7
d_gene: -
v_gene: TRBV14
abundance: few

CDR3aa: CSVEPSRAGELFF
CDR3nt: TGCAGCGTTGAACCTAGTCGCGCCGGGGAGCTGTTTTTT
j_gene: TRBJ2-2
d_gene: -
v_gene: TRBV29-1
abundance: many

CDR3aa: CSAIIRGETQYF
CDR3nt: TGCAGTGCTATAATCCGGGGCGAGACCCAGTACTTC
j_gene: TRBJ2-5
d_gene: -
v_gene: TRBV20-1
abundance: -

CDR3aa: CASSGRHIEAFF
CDR3nt: TGTGCCAGCAGTGGCCGACACATTGAAGCTTTCTTT
j_gene: TRBJ1-1
d_gene: -
v_gene: TRBV6-1
abundance: -

CDR3aa: CASSTAQTGAYEQYF
CDR3nt: TGCGCCAGCAGCACTGCCCAGACAGGGGCCTACGAGCAGTACTTC
j_gene: TRBJ2-7
d_gene: TRBD1
v_gene: TRBV5-1
abundance: many

CDR3aa: CASRKTEYGINEQFF
CDR3nt: TGTGCCAGCAGAAAAACGGAGTATGGGATAAATGAGCAGTTCTTC
j_gene: TRBJ2-1
d_gene: -
v_gene: TRBV7-8
abundance: many

CDR3aa: CASSLQGASSEQYF
CDR3nt: TGCGCCAGTAGCCTACAGGGGGCGTCGAGCGAGCAGTACTTC
j_gene: TRBJ2-7
d_gene: TRBD1
v_gene: TRBV5-1
abundance: many

CDR3aa: CASSPTPNQGNIQYF
CDR3nt: TGTGCCAGCAGCCCAACGCCCAACCAAGGAAACATTCAGTACTTC
j_gene: TRBJ2-4
d_gene: -
v_gene: TRBV9
abundance: few

CDR3aa: CASSLGGAGYNEQFF
CDR3nt: TGTGCCAGCAGTCTAGGGGGGGCCGGCTACAATGAGCAGTTCTTC
j_gene: TRBJ2-1
d_gene: -
v_gene: TRBV28
abundance: -